This T cell receptor (beta chain) was retrieved from a study of CD8 T cells in ankylosing spondylitis. Broader study findings: It appeared that ankylosing spondylitis blood was characterized by a TCR beta motif of several highly homologous variants. Matched synovial fluid from ankylosing spondylitis patients was reported to be enriched for disease-linked clones. Previously reported in reactive arthritis synovial fluid and blood were some of the motif variants.

Scientists made TCR beta libraries using quantitative 5'-RACE with molecular barcodes. MiXCR, applied by TCRdb to the 5' RACE reads, yields one record per CDR3 protein. The table includes roughly 700,000 distinct CDR3 sequences, around 20% detected once. This CDR3 is built from 13 residues. Germline V gene data show CDR1 as GTSNPN and CDR2 as SVGIG (reference sequence). V lost 3 bases and J lost 8; bases outside the gene matches: 7. Turning to this clonotype: Its matching antigen is unknown.

V and J are TRBV30 and TRBJ1-5, with 7 bases lining up with TRBD1. Sequencing was performed on blood, either unsorted or a sorted T cell fraction (not recorded which). This clonotype was sampled from a male donor with ankylosing spondylitis. CDR3 loop: CAWSPQGVEPQHF. The DNA for the CDR3 is TGTGCCTGGAGCCCCCAGGGGGTTGAGCCCCAGCATTTT.